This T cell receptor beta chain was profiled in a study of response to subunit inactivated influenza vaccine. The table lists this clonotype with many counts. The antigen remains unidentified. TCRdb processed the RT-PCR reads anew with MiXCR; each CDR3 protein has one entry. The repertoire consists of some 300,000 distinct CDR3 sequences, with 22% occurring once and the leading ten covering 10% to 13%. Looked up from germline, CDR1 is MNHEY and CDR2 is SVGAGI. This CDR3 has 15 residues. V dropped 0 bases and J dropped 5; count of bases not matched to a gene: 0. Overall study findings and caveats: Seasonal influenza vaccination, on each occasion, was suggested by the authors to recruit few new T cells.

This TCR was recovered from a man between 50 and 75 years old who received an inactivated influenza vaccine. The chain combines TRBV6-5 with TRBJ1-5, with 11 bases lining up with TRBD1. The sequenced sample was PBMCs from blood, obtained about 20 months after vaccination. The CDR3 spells CASSYSGQGDQPQHF. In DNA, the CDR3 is TGTGCCAGCAGTTACTCGGGACAGGGGGATCAGCCCCAGCATTTT.